This TCR beta chain is drawn from a study of blood T cell repertoires in COVID-19. On the study more broadly: Samples of COVID-19 (acute and convalescent) were obtained from the United States, Italy and Spain.

TCRdb keeps only in-frame clones here, not all; method: immunoSEQ multiplex PCR. The sample comprises roughly 150,000 clones, roughly nine tenths of which are singletons, and over 12% rests with the top ten. Sequencing input: peripheral blood. This sequence was found in a middle-aged woman with acute or convalescent COVID-19.

CDR3 protein: CASSTGGGLTEAFF. Here the CDR3 DNA reads TGTGCCAGCAGCACAGGGGGCGGATTGACTGAAGCTTTCTTT. J is TRBJ1-1 and V is TRBV5-4; 9 nucleotides match TRBD1. Germline V gene data show CDR1 as SGHNT and CDR2 as YYREEE (reference sequence). The CDR3 spans 14 residues. V lost 4 bases, J lost 5 bases, and 6 bases stayed unmatched.